This is a list of T cell receptor beta chains from one sample in a study of shared T cell receptors in the human thymus. Clones were read by immunoSEQ multiplex PCR, and TCRdb kept only the in-frame ones, dropping some. The sample has 700,000 to 750,000 clones; approximately 83% are singletons. In addition, the sample was reused for a study of human thymus T cells.

The sample consisted of thymocytes. The receptors shown here come from a girl less than two years old with a congenital heart defect. CDR3s include the opening cysteine and the closing phenylalanine or tryptophan. The D gene is left open where the match is weak. Clone size is stated in some rows and not others, as once, few, many or a class when expanded.

TRBJ1-1 TRBV20-1 NA NA TGCAGTCCAACCGGGGGCACTGAAGCTTTCTTT CSPTGGTEAFF
TRBJ1-2 TRBV5-4 few TRBD1 TGTGCCAGCAGCCCCGGACAGGACATCTATGGCTACACCTTC CASSPGQDIYGYTF
TRBJ2-1 TRBV9 NA TRBD1 TGTGCCAGCAGCGGAGCCCGACCGGGACAGCTCTACAATGAGCAGTTCTTC CASSGARPGQLYNEQFF
TRBJ1-2 TRBV28 NA NA TGTGCCAGCAGTTTGTCTCCCGGGGGGCCGCTGGGTGGCTACACCTTC CASSLSPGGPLGGYTF
TRBJ2-7 TRBV19 NA TRBD2 TGTGCCAGTAGTCCCCTAGCGGGGTTCTCCGAGCAGTACTTC CASSPLAGFSEQYF
TRBJ1-2 TRBV29-1 NA TRBD1 TGCAGCCCTGAGAAGTCGACAGGGGACAACTATGGCTACACCTTC CSPEKSTGDNYGYTF
TRBJ2-1 TRBV28 NA NA TGTGCCAGCAGTTTATCGGGGAGTTGGGACAATGAGCAGTTCTTC CASSLSGSWDNEQFF
TRBJ2-5 TRBV6-1 NA NA TGTGCCAGCAGTGAAGCACAGGGAAGGGGACAAGAGACCCAGTACTTC CASSEAQGRGQETQYF
TRBJ2-1 TRBV27 NA TRBD2 TGTGCCAGCAGTTTATTAGCGGGGGGTCGGAATGAGCAGTTCTTC CASSLLAGGRNEQFF
TRBJ2-1 TRBV27 NA NA TGTGCCAGCAGTTCCCTGGGGGGGGCCGTAGACAATGAGCAGTTCTTC CASSSLGGAVDNEQFF
TRBJ1-5 TRBV9 once NA TGTGCCAGCAGCGTAGGGAGGGGCAATCAGCCCCAGCATTTT CASSVGRGNQPQHF
TRBJ1-5 TRBV6-1 NA TRBD1 TGTGCCAGCAGTGACCGGGCAGGGGGCGTGGGCAATCAGCCCCAGCATTTT CASSDRAGGVGNQPQHF
TRBJ2-6 TRBV21-1 few NA TGTGCCAGCAGCTGCCATGGGGACAGGGACAAACCAGGGGGGGCCAACGTCCTGACTTTC CASSCHGDRDKPGGANVLTF
TRBJ2-4 TRBV11-2 NA NA TGTGCCAGCAGCTTCGGAGAACAGGGACAAAACATTCAGTACTTC CASSFGEQGQNIQYF
TRBJ1-2 TRBV28 NA TRBD1 TGTGCCAGCGGTTTTGTGTCCGTCTGGGACAGTCCCTATGGCTACACCTTC CASGFVSVWDSPYGYTF
TRBJ2-3 TRBV7-2 NA TRBD1 TGTGCCAGCAGCTTAGCCCGTAAAGACAGGGCCGCTCCCCTTAGCACAGATACGCAGTATTTT CASSLARKDRAAPLSTDTQYF
TRBJ1-2 TRBV6-1 NA NA TGTGCCAGCAGTTCCGGGGCGGGAGGCTACACCTTC CASSSGAGGYTF
TRBJ2-3 TRBV6-1 NA TRBD2 TGTGCCAGCAGTGAAGGGGCTAGCGGGGTCAGCACAGATACGCAGTATTTT CASSEGASGVSTDTQYF
TRBJ2-1 TRBV27 NA NA TGTGCCAGCAGTGTCAGGCGGGACGACAATGAGCAGTTCTTC CASSVRRDDNEQFF
TRBJ2-3 TRBV9 NA NA TGTGCCAGCAGCCCATCCGGGACTTTTCCGGCCGATACGCAGTATTTT CASSPSGTFPADTQYF
TRBJ1-2 TRBV19 NA NA TGTGCCAGTAGTATAAACAGGGGCTACACCTTC CASSINRGYTF
TRBJ2-7 TRBV4-1 NA TRBD2 TGCGCCAGCAGCCCAAACATCAAACTAGCGGGGGGTCGGGGGGGCTCCTACGAGCAGTACTTC CASSPNIKLAGGRGGSYEQYF